This T cell receptor beta chain was sequenced in a study of prognosis after radiotherapy for stage I lung cancer. Study-wide background: Enrolled patients (roughly 13 men, six or seven women) had a median age of around 70 years and an age range of about 53 to 90 years. SBRT radiotherapy comprised 3 to 5 fractions at a biologically effective dose of at least 100 Gy.

At least ten counts were recorded for this clonotype. CDR3 of TCR beta was amplified from genomic DNA via a two-round multiplex PCR. First-round PCR, the initial amplification, used primers specific to each TRBV and TRBJ gene. TCRdb called the multiplex PCR reads again in MiXCR, with one record for every CDR3 protein. In the table there are some 35,000 distinct CDR3 sequences, around 35% of which are singletons. In germline, CDR1 is MNHNS, CDR2 SASEGT. This CDR3 is built from 15 residues. Deletions cut 7 bases from V and 0 bases from J, with 15 bases between. Source: PBMCs, taken before or after stereotactic body radiation therapy (not recorded which). The sequence was collected from a donor over 45 with non-small cell lung cancer. J is TRBJ1-1 and V is TRBV6-1; no reliable D call. CDR3 DNA sequence: TGTGCCAGCACAAACCCTAGAGGGTTGAACACTGAAGCTTTCTTT. Protein: CASTNPRGLNTEAFF.